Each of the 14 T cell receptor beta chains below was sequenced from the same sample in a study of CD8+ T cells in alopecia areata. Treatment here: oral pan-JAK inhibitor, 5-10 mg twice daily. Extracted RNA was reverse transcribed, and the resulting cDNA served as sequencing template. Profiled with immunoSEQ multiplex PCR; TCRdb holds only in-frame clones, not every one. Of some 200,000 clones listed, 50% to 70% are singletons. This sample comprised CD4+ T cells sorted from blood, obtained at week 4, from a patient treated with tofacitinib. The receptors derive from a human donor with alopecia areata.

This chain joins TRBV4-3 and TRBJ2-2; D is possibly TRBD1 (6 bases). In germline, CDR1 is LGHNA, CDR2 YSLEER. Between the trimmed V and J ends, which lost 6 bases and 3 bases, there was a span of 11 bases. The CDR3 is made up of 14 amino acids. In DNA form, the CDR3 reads TGCGCCAGCAGTCCGGACAGATACACCGGGGAGCTGTTTTTT. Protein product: CASSPDRYTGELFF.

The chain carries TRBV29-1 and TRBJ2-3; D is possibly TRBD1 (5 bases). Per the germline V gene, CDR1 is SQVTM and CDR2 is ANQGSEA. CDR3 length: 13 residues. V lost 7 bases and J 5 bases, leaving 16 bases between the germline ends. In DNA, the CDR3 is TGCAGCGCCCAGGGTAGGATGGGAGATACGCAGTATTTT. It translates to CSAQGRMGDTQYF.

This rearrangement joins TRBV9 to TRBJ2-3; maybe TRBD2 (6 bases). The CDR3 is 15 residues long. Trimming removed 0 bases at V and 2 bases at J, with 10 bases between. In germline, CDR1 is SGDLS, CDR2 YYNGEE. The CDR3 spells CASSVGVAATDTQYF. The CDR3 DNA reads TGTGCCAGCAGCGTAGGCGTAGCGGCCACAGATACGCAGTATTTT.

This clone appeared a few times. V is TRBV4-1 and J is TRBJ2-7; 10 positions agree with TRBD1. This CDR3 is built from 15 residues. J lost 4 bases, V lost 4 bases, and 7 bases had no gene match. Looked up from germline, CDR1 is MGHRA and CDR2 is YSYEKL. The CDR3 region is CASSPVGTGDYEQYF. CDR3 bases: TGCGCCAGCAGCCCTGTTGGGACAGGGGATTACGAGCAGTACTTC.

CDR3 residues: CSVDRWGTEAFF. CDR3 DNA sequence: TGCAGCGTTGACCGGTGGGGCACTGAAGCTTTCTTT. V usage is TRBV29-1 and J usage is TRBJ1-1; no definite D call. The germline V and J ends were trimmed by 3 bases and 4 bases, with 9 bases remaining between them. The germline V gene has CDR1 SQVTM and CDR2 ANQGSEA. The CDR3 is 12 residues long.

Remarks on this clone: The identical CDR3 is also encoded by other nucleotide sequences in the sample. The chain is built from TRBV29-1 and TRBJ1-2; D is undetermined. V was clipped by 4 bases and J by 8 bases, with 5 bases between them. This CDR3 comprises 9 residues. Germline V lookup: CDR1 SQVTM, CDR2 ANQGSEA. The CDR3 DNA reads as TGCAGCGTTGTGCGGGGCTACACCTTC. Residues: CSVVRGYTF.

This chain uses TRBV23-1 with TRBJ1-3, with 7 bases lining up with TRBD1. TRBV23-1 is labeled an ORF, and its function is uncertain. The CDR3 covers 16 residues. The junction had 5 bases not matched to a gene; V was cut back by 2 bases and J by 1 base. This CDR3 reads CASSQKGAASGNTIYF. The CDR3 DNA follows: TGCGCCAGCAGTCAAAAGGGGGCGGCTTCTGGAAACACCATATATTTT.

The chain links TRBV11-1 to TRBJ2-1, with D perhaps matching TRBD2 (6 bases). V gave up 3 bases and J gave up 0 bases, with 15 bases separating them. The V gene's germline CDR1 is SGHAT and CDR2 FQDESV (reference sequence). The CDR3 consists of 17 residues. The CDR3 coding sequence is TGTGCCAGCAGCTTCGGGTCCGCGGGGAGCTCCTACAATGAGCAGTTCTTC. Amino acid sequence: CASSFGSAGSSYNEQFF. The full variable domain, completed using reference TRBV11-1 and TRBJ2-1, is EAEVAQSPRYKITEKSQAVAFWCDPISGHATLYWYRQILGQGPELLVQFQDESVVDDSQLPKDRFSAERLKGVDSTLKIQPAELGDSAMYLCASSFGSAGSSYNEQFFGPGTRLTVL.

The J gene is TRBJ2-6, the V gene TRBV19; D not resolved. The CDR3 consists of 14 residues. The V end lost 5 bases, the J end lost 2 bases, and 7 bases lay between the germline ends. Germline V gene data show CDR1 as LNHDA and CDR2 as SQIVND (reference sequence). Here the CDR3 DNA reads TGTGCCAGTAGTTTACAGCCTGGGGCCAACGTCCTGACTTTC. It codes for CASSLQPGANVLTF. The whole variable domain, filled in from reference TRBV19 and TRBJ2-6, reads DGGITQSPKYLFRKEGQNVTLSCEQNLNHDAMYWYRQDPGQGLRLIYYSQIVNDFQKGDIAEGYSVSREKKESFPLTVTSAQKNPTAFYLCASSLQPGANVLTFGAGSRLTVL.

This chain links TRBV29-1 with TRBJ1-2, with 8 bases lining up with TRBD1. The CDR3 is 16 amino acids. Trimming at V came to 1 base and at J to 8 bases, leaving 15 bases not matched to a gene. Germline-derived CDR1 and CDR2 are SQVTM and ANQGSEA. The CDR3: CSVEGLLGQGEGGYTF. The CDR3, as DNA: TGCAGCGTTGAAGGTCTCCTCGGACAGGGTGAGGGAGGCTACACCTTC.

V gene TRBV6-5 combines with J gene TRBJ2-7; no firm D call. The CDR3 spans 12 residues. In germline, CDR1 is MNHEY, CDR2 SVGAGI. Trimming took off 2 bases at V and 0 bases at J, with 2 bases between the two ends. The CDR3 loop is CASSYPSYEQYF. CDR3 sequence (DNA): TGTGCCAGCAGTTACCCCTCCTACGAGCAGTACTTC.

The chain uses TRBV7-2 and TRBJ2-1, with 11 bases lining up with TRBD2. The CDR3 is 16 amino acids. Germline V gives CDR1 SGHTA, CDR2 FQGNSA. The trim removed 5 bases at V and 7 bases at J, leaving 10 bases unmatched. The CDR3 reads CASSPHSGGASNEQFF. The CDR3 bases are TGTGCCAGCAGCCCCCATAGCGGGGGGGCCTCGAATGAGCAGTTCTTC.

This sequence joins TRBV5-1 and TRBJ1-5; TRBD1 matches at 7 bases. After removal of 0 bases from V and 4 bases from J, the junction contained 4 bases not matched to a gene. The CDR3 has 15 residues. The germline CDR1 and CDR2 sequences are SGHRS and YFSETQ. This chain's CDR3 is CASSLGQGGNQPQHF. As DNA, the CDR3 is TGCGCCAGCAGCTTGGGCCAGGGGGGAAATCAGCCCCAGCATTTT.

CDR3 DNA sequence: TGTGCCAGCAGCTTAGGAACAGCCAACACTGAAGCTTTCTTT. Protein sequence: CASSLGTANTEAFF. The genes are TRBV11-2 and TRBJ1-1; D unresolved. The V gene lost 1 base and the J gene lost 2 bases, with 8 bases spanning the gap. Germline loops: CDR1 SGHAT, CDR2 FQNNGV. The CDR3 has 14 residues.